Listed below are T cell receptor beta chains from one sample, sequenced in a study of cytomegalovirus exposure and HLA in healthy donors. This table comes from immunoSEQ multiplex PCR, and its TCRdb copy is limited to in-frame clones, with some not included. The top ten hold about 2% of the sample, which has more than 100,000 clones, 76% seen once. The specimen was PBMCs. These receptors came from a female donor in good health and CMV-seropositive. CDR3s leave out the opening cysteine and the closing phenylalanine or tryptophan. Fields, in order: J gene, V gene, CDR3 protein.

TRBJ2-7	TRBV6-5	ASSDTNRGYEQY
TRBJ1-2	TRBV6-5	ASSYSGQTANYGYT
TRBJ2-3	TRBV9	ASSVTSTDTQY
TRBJ2-2	TRBV2	ASSEQVVTGELF
TRBJ1-2	TRBV18	ASSPIQDSYYGYT
TRBJ1-1	TRBV10-1	ASSDHLNTEAF
TRBJ2-7	TRBV5-4	ASSTQGKAYEQY
TRBJ1-2	TRBV10-3	ANSGTGSYGYT
TRBJ1-2	TRBV25-1	ASSEGGGLGGYT
TRBJ2-6	TRBV7-3	ASSLDSSGANVLT
TRBJ1-1	TRBV27	ASSLFVWGATF
TRBJ2-7	TRBV2	ASTLPRGRVHEQY
TRBJ1-3	TRBV7-9	ASSLQGAGNTIY
TRBJ1-4	TRBV7-8	ASSYYIGEGGKLF
TRBJ2-3	TRBV27	ASSFAGLNPSTDTQY
TRBJ2-2	TRBV19	ASRELAGVNTGELF